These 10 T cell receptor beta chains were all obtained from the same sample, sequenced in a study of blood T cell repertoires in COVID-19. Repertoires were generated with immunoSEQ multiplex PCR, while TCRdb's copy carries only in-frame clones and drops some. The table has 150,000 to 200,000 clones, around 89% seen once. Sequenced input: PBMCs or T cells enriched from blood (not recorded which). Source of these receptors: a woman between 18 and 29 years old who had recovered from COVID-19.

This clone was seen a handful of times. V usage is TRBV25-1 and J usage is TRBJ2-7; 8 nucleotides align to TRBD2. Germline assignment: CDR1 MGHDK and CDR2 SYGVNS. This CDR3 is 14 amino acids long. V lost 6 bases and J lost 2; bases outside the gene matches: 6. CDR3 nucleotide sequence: TGTGCCAGCAGCGCTCGGGGGGGGCCCTACGAGCAGTACTTC. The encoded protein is CASSARGGPYEQYF.

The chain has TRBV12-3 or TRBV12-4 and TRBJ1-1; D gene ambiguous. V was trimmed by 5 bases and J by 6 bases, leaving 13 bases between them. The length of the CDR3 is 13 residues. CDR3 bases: TGTGCCAGCAGTCAAGTCGGGTTCGCTGAAGCTTTCTTT. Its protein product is CASSQVGFAEAFF.

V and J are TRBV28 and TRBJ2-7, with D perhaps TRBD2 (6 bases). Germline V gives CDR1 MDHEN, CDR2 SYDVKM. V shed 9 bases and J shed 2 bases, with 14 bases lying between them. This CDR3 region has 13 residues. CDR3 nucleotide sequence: TGTGCCAGTGGGAGGAACGGACCCTACGAGCAGTACTTC. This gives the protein CASGRNGPYEQYF.

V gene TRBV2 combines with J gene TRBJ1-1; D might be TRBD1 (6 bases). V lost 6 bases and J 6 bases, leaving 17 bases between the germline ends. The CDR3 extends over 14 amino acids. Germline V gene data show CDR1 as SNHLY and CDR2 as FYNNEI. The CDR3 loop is CASRTDSLRAEAFF. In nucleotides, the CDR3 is TGTGCCAGCAGGACGGACAGCCTTAGGGCTGAAGCTTTCTTT.

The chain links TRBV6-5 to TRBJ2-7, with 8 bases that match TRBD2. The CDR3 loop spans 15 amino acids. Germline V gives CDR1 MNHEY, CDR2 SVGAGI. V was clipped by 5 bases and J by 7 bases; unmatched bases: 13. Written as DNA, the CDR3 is TGTGCCAGCAGTCCGCCTCGGGGGGGCTCGAGGGAGCAGTACTTC. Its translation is CASSPPRGGSREQYF.

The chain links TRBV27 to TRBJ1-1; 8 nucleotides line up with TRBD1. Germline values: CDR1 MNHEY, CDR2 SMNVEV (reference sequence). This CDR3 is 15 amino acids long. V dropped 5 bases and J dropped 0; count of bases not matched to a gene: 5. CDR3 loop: CASSLRDRMNTEAFF. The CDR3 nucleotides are TGTGCCAGCAGTCTCCGGGACAGGATGAACACTGAAGCTTTCTTT.

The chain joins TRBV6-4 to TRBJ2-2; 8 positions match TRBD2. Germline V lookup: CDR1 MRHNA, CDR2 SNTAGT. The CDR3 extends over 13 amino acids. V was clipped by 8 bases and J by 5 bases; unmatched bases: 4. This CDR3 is CASSERETGELFF. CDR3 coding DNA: TGTGCCAGCTCTGAGCGGGAGACCGGGGAGCTGTTTTTT.

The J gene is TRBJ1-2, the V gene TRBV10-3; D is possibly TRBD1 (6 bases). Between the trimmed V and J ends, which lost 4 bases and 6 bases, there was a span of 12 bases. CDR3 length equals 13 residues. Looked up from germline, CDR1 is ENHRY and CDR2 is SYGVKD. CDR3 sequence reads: CAISGQGLHGYTF. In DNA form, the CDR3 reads TGTGCCATCAGTGGTCAGGGGTTACATGGCTACACCTTC.

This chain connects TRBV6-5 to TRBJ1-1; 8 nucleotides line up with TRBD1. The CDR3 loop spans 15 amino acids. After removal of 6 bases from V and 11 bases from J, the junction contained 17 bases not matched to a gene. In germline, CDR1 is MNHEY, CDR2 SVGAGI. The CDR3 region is CASSPPGQETFNAFF. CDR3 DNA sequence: TGTGCCAGCAGCCCACCGGGACAGGAAACTTTTAACGCTTTCTTT.

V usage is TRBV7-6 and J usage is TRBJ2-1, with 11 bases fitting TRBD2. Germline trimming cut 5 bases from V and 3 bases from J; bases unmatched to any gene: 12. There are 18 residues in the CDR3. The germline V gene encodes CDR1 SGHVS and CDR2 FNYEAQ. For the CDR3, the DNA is TGTGCCAGCAGCCCCCGGCCTAGCGGGGGGCCTAACTACAATGAGCAGTTCTTC. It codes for CASSPRPSGGPNYNEQFF.